This T cell receptor beta chain was found in a study of Tregs in tolerant kidney transplant recipients. This CDR3 is built from 15 residues. The ends were cut back, 2 bases at V and 2 bases at J, with 11 bases in the middle. Germline V gene lookup returns CDR1 ENHRY and CDR2 SYGVKD. Comments on this clone: The antigen remains unidentified.

Findings and caveats of the study: Changing PCR primers prevented nucleotide comparison between some patients' samples.

Method: immunoSEQ multiplex PCR; TCRdb's copy keeps in-frame clones and lacks some. The sample records 70,000 to 95,000 clones, under 95% being singletons. This chain connects TRBV10-3 to TRBJ2-3; perhaps TRBD2 as D (5 bases). The receptor comes from a human donor who received a combined kidney and bone marrow transplant. Sequences were derived from Tregs from blood, sampled before the transplant. CDR3 sequence (DNA): TGTGCCATCAGTGAGCAGGAGGCGGACACAGATACGCAGTATTTT. Translated, it gives CAISEQEADTDTQYF.